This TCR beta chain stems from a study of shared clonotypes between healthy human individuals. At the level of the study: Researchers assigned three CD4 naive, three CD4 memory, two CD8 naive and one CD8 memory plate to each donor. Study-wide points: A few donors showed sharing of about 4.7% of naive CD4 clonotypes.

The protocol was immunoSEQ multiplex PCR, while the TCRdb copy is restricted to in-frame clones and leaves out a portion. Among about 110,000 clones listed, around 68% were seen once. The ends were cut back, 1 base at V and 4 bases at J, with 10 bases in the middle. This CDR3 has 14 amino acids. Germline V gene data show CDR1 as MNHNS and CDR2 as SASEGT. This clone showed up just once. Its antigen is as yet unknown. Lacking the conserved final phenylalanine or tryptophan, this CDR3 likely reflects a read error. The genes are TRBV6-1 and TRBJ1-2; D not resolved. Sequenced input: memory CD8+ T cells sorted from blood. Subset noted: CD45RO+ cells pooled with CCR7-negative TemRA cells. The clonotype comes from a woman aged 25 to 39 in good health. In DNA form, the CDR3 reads TGTGCCAGCAGTGAAGGGACCGAGGCCTATGGCTACACCCTC. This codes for CASSEGTEAYGYTL.